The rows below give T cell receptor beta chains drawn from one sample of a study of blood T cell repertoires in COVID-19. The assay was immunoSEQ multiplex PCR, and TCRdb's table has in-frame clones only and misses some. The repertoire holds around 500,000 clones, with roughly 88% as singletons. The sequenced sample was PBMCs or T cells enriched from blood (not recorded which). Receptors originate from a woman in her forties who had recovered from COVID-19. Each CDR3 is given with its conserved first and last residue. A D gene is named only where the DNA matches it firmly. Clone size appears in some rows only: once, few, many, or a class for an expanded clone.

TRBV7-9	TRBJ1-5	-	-	TGTGCCAGCAGCTTAGAGGGGGGGTTAAATCAGCCCCAGCATTTT	CASSLEGGLNQPQHF
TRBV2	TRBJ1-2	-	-	TGTGCCAGCAGCCGGGGGGAAGAATATGGCTACACCTTC	CASSRGEEYGYTF
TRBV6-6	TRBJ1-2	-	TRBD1	TGTGCCAGCAGTGTAAACAGGGGTTCCGTCTATGGCTACACCTTC	CASSVNRGSVYGYTF
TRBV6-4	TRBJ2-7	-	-	TGTGCCAGCAGTGTGTATTCGGGGGGCAACTACGAGCAGTACTTC	CASSVYSGGNYEQYF
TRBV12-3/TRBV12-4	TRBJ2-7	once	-	TGTGCCAGCAGTTTGGCCCGAGGGAGCGAGCAGTACTTC	CASSLARGSEQYF
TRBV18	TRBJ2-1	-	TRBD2	TGTGCCAGCTCCCGGACTAGCGGGGCCGACAATGAGCAGTTCTTC	CASSRTSGADNEQFF
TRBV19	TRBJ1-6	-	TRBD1	TGTGCCAGTAGTATACAGACAGGGGGCGGTAATTCACCCCTCCACTTT	CASSIQTGGGNSPLHF
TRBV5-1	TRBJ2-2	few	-	TGCGCCAGCAGCTTGGATTCAGGGACGAACACCGGGGAGCTGTTTTTT	CASSLDSGTNTGELFF
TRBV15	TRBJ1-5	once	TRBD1	TGTGCCACCAGCAGAGATAGAGGACAGGGGATCATAAGCAATCAGCCCCAGCATTTT	CATSRDRGQGIISNQPQHF
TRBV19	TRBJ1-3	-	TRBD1	TGTGCCAGTAGTAAGGGGACAGGGGTCTCTGGAAACACCATATATTTT	CASSKGTGVSGNTIYF
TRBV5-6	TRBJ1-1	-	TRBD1	TGTGCCAGCAGCTTGAGACAGGGTATCACTGAAGCTTTCTTT	CASSLRQGITEAFF
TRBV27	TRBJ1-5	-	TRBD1	TGTGCCGGGGGACAGGGCAATCAGCCCCAGCATTTT	CAGGQGNQPQHF
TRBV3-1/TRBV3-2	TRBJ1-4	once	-	TGTGCCAGCAGCCCCGGTTTAGGTTCGGGTGGTGAAAAACTGTTTTTT	CASSPGLGSGGEKLFF
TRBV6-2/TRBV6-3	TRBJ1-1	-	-	TGTGCCAGCAGCGCAATGACAGGGAACACTGAAGCTTTCTTT	CASSAMTGNTEAFF
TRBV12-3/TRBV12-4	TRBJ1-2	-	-	TGTGCCAGCAGTTTATTCGCCAGGGATGGCTACACCTTC	CASSLFARDGYTF
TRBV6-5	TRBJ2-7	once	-	TGTGCCAGCAGTAACATCAGGGGTACCAGGCAGTACTTC	CASSNIRGTRQYF
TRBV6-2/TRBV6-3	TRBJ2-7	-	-	TGTGCCAGCAGTCGCCAGGGGATCGTCTACGAGCAGTACTTC	CASSRQGIVYEQYF
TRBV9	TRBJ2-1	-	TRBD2	TGTGCCAGCAGCGATAGCGGGAGGCAGTTCTTC	CASSDSGRQFF
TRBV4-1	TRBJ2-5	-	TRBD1	TGCGCCAGCAGCCAAGATATGGCCGGGACAGGGGGAGAGACCCAGTACTTC	CASSQDMAGTGGETQYF
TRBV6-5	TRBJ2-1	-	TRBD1	TGTGCCAGCAGTTTAGAACAAACAGGGGTATGGGAGCAGTTCTTC	CASSLEQTGVWEQFF
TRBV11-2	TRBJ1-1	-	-	TGTGCCAGCAGTCCTGAGCGGGGGGACACTGAAGCTTTCTTT	CASSPERGDTEAFF
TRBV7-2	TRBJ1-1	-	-	TGTGCCAGCAGCTTTACTGGCCTAGGCAACACTGAAGCTTTCTTT	CASSFTGLGNTEAFF
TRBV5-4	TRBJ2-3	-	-	TGTGCCAGCAGCTTGCTCGCGGGAACCACAGATACGCAGTATTTT	CASSLLAGTTDTQYF
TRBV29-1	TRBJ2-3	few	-	TGCAGCGTTGAAGGGGCTGGAAGCACAGATACGCAGTATTTT	CSVEGAGSTDTQYF
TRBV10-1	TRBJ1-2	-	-	TGCGCCAGCAGTGAGTCCCGCGGCCATGAGGACTACACCTTC	CASSESRGHEDYTF
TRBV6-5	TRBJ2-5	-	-	TGTGCCAGCAGCAAGAGATTTCAAGAGACCCAGTACTTC	CASSKRFQETQYF
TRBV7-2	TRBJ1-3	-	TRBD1	TGTGCCAGCAGCCTGACAGGGGACGGAAACACCATATATTTT	CASSLTGDGNTIYF
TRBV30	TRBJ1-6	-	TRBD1	TGTGCCTGGGACAGGGCCTTGTGGCCCCTCCACTTT	CAWDRALWPLHF
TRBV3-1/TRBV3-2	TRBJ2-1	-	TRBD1	TGTGCCAGCAGCCCGACGACAGGGTTGGATGAGCAGTTCTTC	CASSPTTGLDEQFF
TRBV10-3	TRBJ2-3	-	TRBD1	TGTGCCATCAGCCGGACAGGGGATGGAGATACGCAGTATTTT	CAISRTGDGDTQYF
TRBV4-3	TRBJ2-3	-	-	TGCGCCAGCAGCCAAGGTAGCGTCGCAGATACGCAGTATTTT	CASSQGSVADTQYF
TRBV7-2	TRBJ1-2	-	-	TGTGCCAGCAGCTTCACAGGTTCCTATGGCTACACCTTC	CASSFTGSYGYTF
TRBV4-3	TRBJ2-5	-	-	TGCGCCAGCAGCCAAGATAGTGGAAGGAGTGAGACCCAGTACTTC	CASSQDSGRSETQYF
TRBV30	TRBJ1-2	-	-	TGTGCCTGGAGTGTACGGAGGGGATACGGCTACACCTTC	CAWSVRRGYGYTF
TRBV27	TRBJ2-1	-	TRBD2	TGTGCCAGCAGTCACCCTAGCGGGAGGGCCCATGAGCAGTTCTTC	CASSHPSGRAHEQFF
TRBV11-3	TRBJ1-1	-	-	TGTGCCAGCTCCGTCGGGGTCTCGAACACTGAAGCTTTCTTT	CASSVGVSNTEAFF
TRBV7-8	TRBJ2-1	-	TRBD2	TGTGCCAGCAGCCAACCGGGGGGGACGCAGTTCTTC	CASSQPGGTQFF
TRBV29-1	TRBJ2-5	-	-	TGCAGCGTTGTCCTACAAGAGACCCAGTACTTC	CSVVLQETQYF
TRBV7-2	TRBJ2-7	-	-	TGTGCCAGCAGCTCAACTCGAGAGCAGTACTTC	CASSSTREQYF
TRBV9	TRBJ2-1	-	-	TGTGCCAGCAGCGTCGTAGCCCGGAGTGGTGAGCAGTTCTTC	CASSVVARSGEQFF
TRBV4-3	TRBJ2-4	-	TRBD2	TGCGCCAGCAGCCGGGGGACTAGTGGAGACATTCAGTACTTC	CASSRGTSGDIQYF
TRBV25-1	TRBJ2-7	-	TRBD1	TGTGCCAGCAGTGAATCCGCAGGGGGCTCATACGAGCAGTACTTC	CASSESAGGSYEQYF
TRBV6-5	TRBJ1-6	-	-	TGTGCCAGCAGTCGAACTGACAGCTATGGTTCACCCCTCCACTTT	CASSRTDSYGSPLHF
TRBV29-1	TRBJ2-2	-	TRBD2	TGCAGCGTTGGACTAGCGGGCGGGGAGCTGTTTTTT	CSVGLAGGELFF
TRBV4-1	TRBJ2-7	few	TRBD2	TGCGCCAGCAGCCCACTAGCGGGGGGGACCTCCTACGAGCAGTACTTC	CASSPLAGGTSYEQYF
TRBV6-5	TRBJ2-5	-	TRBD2	TGTGCCAGCAGTTACTACCGACTAGCGGGGGCCCAGTACTTC	CASSYYRLAGAQYF